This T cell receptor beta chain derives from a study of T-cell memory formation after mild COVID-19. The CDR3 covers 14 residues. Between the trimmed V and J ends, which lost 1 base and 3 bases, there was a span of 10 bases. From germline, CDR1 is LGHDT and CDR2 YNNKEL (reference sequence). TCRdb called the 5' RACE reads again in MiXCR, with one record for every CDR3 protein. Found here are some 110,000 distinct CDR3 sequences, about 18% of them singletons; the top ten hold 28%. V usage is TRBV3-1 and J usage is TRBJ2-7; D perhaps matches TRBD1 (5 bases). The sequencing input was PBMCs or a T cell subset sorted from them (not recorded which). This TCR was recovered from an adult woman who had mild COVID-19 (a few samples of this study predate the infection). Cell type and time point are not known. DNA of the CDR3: TGTGCCAGCAGCCAAGTCGCGCAGGGCTACGAGCAGTACTTC. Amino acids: CASSQVAQGYEQYF.